The T cell receptor beta chain described here comes from a study of response to subunit inactivated influenza vaccine. Study outcomes and limitations: The authors suggested that every seasonal influenza vaccination recruits few new T cells.

One entry per CDR3 protein, called by TCRdb with MiXCR from the RT-PCR reads. The table shows approximately 480,000 distinct CDR3 sequences, with approximately 11% occurring only once. This CDR3 has 15 residues. V lost 5 bases, J lost 3 bases, and 16 bases lay in between. CDR1 and CDR2 (germline): MNHNS, SASEGT. Remarks on this clonotype: Its specificity is not known.

This specimen was PBMCs from blood, taken about 6 weeks after vaccination. The V call is TRBV6-1, the J call TRBJ1-1, with D maybe TRBD1 (5 bases). The clonotype was recovered from a man aged 50 or older who received an inactivated influenza vaccine. The CDR3 nucleotides read TGTGCCAGCAGTCCTCGGGGAGGGGATTACACTGAAGCTTTCTTT. Its translation is CASSPRGGDYTEAFF.